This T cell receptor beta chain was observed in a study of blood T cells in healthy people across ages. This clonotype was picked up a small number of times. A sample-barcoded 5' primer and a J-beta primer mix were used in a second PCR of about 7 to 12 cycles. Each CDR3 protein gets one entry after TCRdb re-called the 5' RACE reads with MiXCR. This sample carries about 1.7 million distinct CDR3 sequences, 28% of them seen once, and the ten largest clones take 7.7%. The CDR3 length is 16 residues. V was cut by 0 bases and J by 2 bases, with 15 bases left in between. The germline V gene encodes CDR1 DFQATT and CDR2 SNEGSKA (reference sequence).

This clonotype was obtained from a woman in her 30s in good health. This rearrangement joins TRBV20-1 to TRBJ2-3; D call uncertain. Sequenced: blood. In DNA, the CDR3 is TGCAGTGCTAGAGATCAGTACGGCTCGAACACAGATACGCAGTATTTT. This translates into CSARDQYGSNTDTQYF.